This T cell receptor beta chain was identified during a study of OX40 agonist ivuxolimab in advanced cancers. Overall study context: Among those treated, three patients had partial responses, one with hepatocellular carcinoma and two with cutaneous melanoma.

Measured with immunoSEQ multiplex PCR; TCRdb has only the in-frame clones, and not every one. The sample contains some 29,000 clones, around nine tenths of which appear only once. This receptor was taken from an adult with an advanced solid tumor such as melanoma, head and neck, liver or kidney cancer. This specimen consisted of CD4+ or CD8+ T cells sorted from blood, obtained in a trial of the OX40 agonist ivuxolimab.

The CDR3 region has the DNA TGCGCCAGCAGCCAAGCGGGGGCCCCTGGGGGCTACACCTTC. The encoded protein is CASSQAGAPGGYTF. The chain combines TRBV4-1 with TRBJ1-2, with a weak D call TRBD1 (6 bases). The CDR3 loop spans 14 amino acids. V lost 1 base and J 8 bases, leaving 14 bases between the germline ends. The germline V gene encodes CDR1 MGHRA and CDR2 YSYEKL.